Sequencing of this T cell receptor beta chain was carried out in a study of human T cells and chemical hapten exposure. Study background: Patients were mainly female, each with alopecia areata, totalis or universalis. Study-wide points: Expanded TCRs showed more large CDR3 clusters than pre-sensitization or healthy control sets.

This clonotype was counted between two and nine times. Its antigen is not identified. The junction and the germline gene differ at one end; a read error may be behind it. Separate cDNA molecules received unique molecular identifiers, which the library attached to them. TCRdb reanalysed the RACE reads using MiXCR and keeps one entry per CDR3 protein. The sample shows 300,000 to 400,000 distinct CDR3 sequences, approximately 6.3% of them seen only once. Sample time point: patch test 1, 2 weeks after DPC sensitization. Noted treatment: therapeutic diphenylcyclopropenone sensitization with weekly scalp DPC. The starting material was whole blood, obtained in connection with sensitization to the hapten diphenylcyclopropenone (DPC). The receptor was derived from a young woman with alopecia areata. Some clones in this sample may be carry-over from other donors' samples.

CDR3: CASSKGLAAGADTQYF. The CDR3 coding sequence is TGTGCTAGCAGCAAAGGGCTAGCGGCGGGTGCAGATACGCAGTATTTT. V gene TRBV7-7 combines with J gene TRBJ2-3; 7 bases are shared with TRBD2. CDR1 is SSHAT and CDR2 is FNYEAQ in the germline V gene (reference sequence). There are 16 residues in the CDR3.